This T cell receptor beta chain was profiled in a study of blood T cell repertoires in COVID-19. About the study: Acute and convalescent COVID-19 specimens originated in the United States, Italy and Spain. Sources were T cells, B-cell-depleted T cells, or PBMCs; the material itself was cDNA or gDNA.

CDR1 and CDR2 (germline): ENHRY, SYGVKD. The V segment lost 5 bases and the J segment 4 bases; nucleotides outside the gene matches: 10. The CDR3 totals 16 residues. Seattle patients were enrolled while actively infected and followed longitudinally. Per the original methods: The authors estimated nucleated cell counts from reference gene primer amplification. Clones were sequenced by immunoSEQ multiplex PCR, and TCRdb holds only the in-frame ones, with some missing. That table supplies the V and J calls and clone size; D and trimming were determined from the DNA. The sample includes about 150,000 clones, around 90% of them seen just once.

The genes are TRBV10-3 and TRBJ1-3; 8 bases are a match to TRBD1. The receptor comes from a man aged 18 to 29 with COVID-19, enrolled during active disease. Sequencing was performed on peripheral blood. The CDR3 bases are TGTGCCATCAGTCGACTGGACAGGGACGGCGGAAACACCATATATTTT. Translating it yields CAISRLDRDGGNTIYF.